This entry describes one T cell receptor (beta chain). Its antigen is still unknown. This sample is part of a study of T cell repertoires in cytomegalovirus infection. Study-level background: Well-studied HLA-B-restricted epitopes and recently identified HLA-C-restricted epitopes of CMV were both used in the study. Matching HLA type and CMV infection were both indicated by public TCR beta signatures. Study observations and caveats: In two of eight donors, the top clonotype was HLA-C-restricted CMV-specific. Carriers of CMV and the relevant HLA type were discriminated by public TCR beta frequency.

V dropped 5 bases and J dropped 12 bases, with 16 bases sitting between them. This CDR3 region has 12 residues. The germline V gene encodes CDR1 SGHVS and CDR2 FNYEAQ. TCRdb reanalysed the reads using MiXCR and keeps one entry per CDR3 protein. The sample includes roughly 220,000 distinct CDR3 sequences, 38% seen only once; the top ten take 59%. The source of this sequence is a human donor in good health (CMV status not recorded). Some clones in this sample may be carry-over from other donors' samples. Material: CD8+ T cells from cultured PBMCs, obtained from culture after CMV antigen stimulation. The chain links TRBV7-6 to TRBJ1-1; D perhaps matches TRBD1 (6 bases). CDR3 protein: CASSPQGRETFF. For the CDR3, the DNA is TGTGCCAGCAGCCCCCAGGGGCGCGAAACTTTCTTT.